The 16 T cell receptor beta chains reported below all come from one sample, sequenced in a study of read filtering for tumor transcriptome and immune sequencing. From around 0.4 ug of RNA, a library with molecular barcoded alpha/delta and beta/gamma adaptors was made. Each CDR3 protein gets one entry after TCRdb re-called the reads with MiXCR. This table holds about 10,000 distinct CDR3 sequences, about 15% found once. Sequencing used a population of CD138-negative cells sorted from bone marrow. These receptors were obtained from a donor aged 40 or older with multiple myeloma.

This clonotype is medium-sized (0.01 to 0.1%). The J gene is TRBJ2-3, the V gene TRBV28; 7 bases are a match to TRBD2. The junction had 4 bases not matched to a gene; V was cut back by 8 bases and J by 5 bases. The CDR3 has 12 amino acids. Germline lookup yields CDR1 MDHEN and CDR2 SYDVKM. The CDR3 here is CASGSGIDTQYF. CDR3 DNA: TGTGCCAGCGGGAGCGGGATAGATACGCAGTATTTT.

The gene calls are TRBV13 and TRBJ1-6, with TRBD1 matching over 7 bases. Per the germline V gene, CDR1 is PRHDT and CDR2 is FYEKMQ (reference sequence). This CDR3 region has 16 residues. Trimming cost V 4 bases and J 4 bases; bases outside gene matches: 7. CDR3 protein: CASSSRGSGYNSPLHF. The DNA for the CDR3 is TGTGCCAGCAGCTCCAGGGGGTCAGGGTATAATTCACCCCTCCACTTT.

This clonotype is termed medium-sized. In DNA, the CDR3 is TGTGCCAGCAGTGGGGACAGGATGAGGATGGGGACTGAAGCTTTCTTT. This gives the protein CASSGDRMRMGTEAFF. This rearrangement joins TRBV6-1 to TRBJ1-1, with 8 bases lining up with TRBD1. Germline CDR1 is MNHNS and CDR2 is SASEGT. Germline trimming cut 4 bases from V and 5 bases from J; bases unmatched to any gene: 12. The CDR3 runs 16 residues.

In this sample, this clonotype is medium-sized. The rearrangement links TRBV24-1 to TRBJ2-1; maybe TRBD2 (6 bases). This CDR3 has 18 residues. V was trimmed by 1 base and J by 0 bases, leaving 15 bases between them. Germline values: CDR1 KGHDR, CDR2 SFDVKD. In DNA form, the CDR3 reads TGTGCCACCAGTGATTTTATCCCCCAAGCGGGCTCCTACAATGAGCAGTTCTTC. This gives the protein CATSDFIPQAGSYNEQFF.

This clonotype was picked up many times. The V and J genes are TRBV3-1 and TRBJ2-3; 8 bases agree with TRBD1. The CDR3 runs to 14 residues. Per the germline V gene, CDR1 is LGHDT and CDR2 is YNNKEL (reference sequence). Trimming took 4 bases from V and 4 from J; bases not matched to a gene: 4. This chain's CDR3 is CASSPGQGPDTQYF. The CDR3 DNA reads as TGTGCCAGCAGCCCCGGACAGGGCCCAGATACGCAGTATTTT.

By share, this clonotype ranks as medium-sized. The rearrangement links TRBV7-9 to TRBJ1-1; 9 bases align to TRBD1. Losses at the gene ends were 4 bases for V and 7 bases for J; bases not matched to a gene: 4. The CDR3 runs 13 residues. Germline V gene sequence: CDR1 SEHNR, CDR2 FQNEAQ (reference sequence). DNA of the CDR3: TGTGCCAGCAGCTGGACAGGGGAGATTGAAGCTTTCTTT. Translated: CASSWTGEIEAFF.

By proportion, this clonotype is medium-sized. This chain joins TRBV24-1 and TRBJ2-1, with 7 bases fitting TRBD1. The J segment lost 4 bases and the V segment lost 9 bases, leaving 8 bases of the junction unmatched. Germline loops: CDR1 KGHDR, CDR2 SFDVKD. The CDR3 totals 14 residues. The DNA of the CDR3 is TGTGCCACCGGTGCCAGACAGGGTTACAATGAGCAGTTCTTC. The encoded protein is CATGARQGYNEQFF.

Remarks on this clonotype: This may be a read error: a much more frequent sequence differs by one nucleotide. V usage is TRBV20-1 and J usage is TRBJ2-5, with D possibly TRBD1 on 5 matching bases. In germline, CDR1 is DFQATT, CDR2 SNEGSKA (reference sequence). This CDR3 is 12 amino acids long. CDR3 DNA sequence: TGCAGTGTCGACAGCCAGCAAGAGACCCGGTACTTC. It codes for CSVDSQQETRYF.

This clonotype was counted ten times or more. The V call is TRBV7-9, the J call TRBJ2-5; 9 nucleotides align to TRBD1. V dropped 2 bases and J dropped 4; count of bases not matched to a gene: 5. The CDR3 is 15 amino acids. Germline V gene data show CDR1 as SEHNR and CDR2 as FQNEAQ (reference sequence). CDR3 nucleotides: TGTGCCAGCAGCTTAATGGGACAGGGTGGAGAGACCCAGTACTTC. Protein: CASSLMGQGGETQYF. The variable domain in full, completed from reference TRBV7-9 and TRBJ2-5, reads DTGVSQNPRHKITKRGQNVTFRCDPISEHNRLYWYRQTLGQGPEFLTYFQNEAQLEKSRLLSDRFSAERPKGSFSTLEIQRTEQGDSAMYLCASSLMGQGGETQYFGPGTRLLVL.

Many counts were recorded for this clonotype. This sequence joins TRBV10-3 and TRBJ2-7; 9 bases fit TRBD1. V dropped 2 bases and J dropped 6; count of bases not matched to a gene: 8. Per the germline V gene, CDR1 is ENHRY and CDR2 is SYGVKD. The CDR3 consists of 15 residues. CDR3 region: CAISEPRDRVGEQYF. CDR3 DNA: TGTGCCATCAGTGAGCCTCGGGACAGGGTAGGCGAGCAGTACTTC.

Judged by abundance, this clonotype is medium-sized. V usage is TRBV13 and J usage is TRBJ1-1; D possibly corresponds to TRBD1 (6 bases). Trimming stripped 6 bases from V and 4 bases from J, with 18 bases between. The CDR3 spans 15 residues. The germline V gene encodes CDR1 PRHDT and CDR2 FYEKMQ (reference sequence). The CDR3 nucleotides read TGTGCCAGCAGTTGGGGGGGCTTCGAGGGCACTGAAGCTTTCTTT. This gives the protein CASSWGGFEGTEAFF.

In the case of this clonotype: This clone may be a read error of a much larger clone one base away. The CDR3 DNA sequence: TGTGCCAGCAGTTATAGTGAGGCCGATGAGCAGTCCTTC. Translating gives CASSYSEADEQSF. The chain recombines TRBV6-1 with TRBJ2-1; D is ambiguous. Germline V gene lookup returns CDR1 MNHNS and CDR2 SASEGT. The CDR3 has 13 amino acids.

The sample holds many counts of this clonotype. The gene calls are TRBV4-1 and TRBJ1-1, with 9 bases matching TRBD1. CDR3 length: 15 amino acids. Germline-derived CDR1 and CDR2 are MGHRA and YSYEKL. Losses at the gene ends were 4 bases for V and 0 bases for J; bases not matched to a gene: 3. The CDR3 loop is CASSRGQGMNTEAFF. In nucleotides, the CDR3 is TGCGCCAGCAGCCGGGGACAGGGCATGAACACTGAAGCTTTCTTT.

J is TRBJ1-2 and V is TRBV6-1, with 7 bases that match TRBD1. The germline gives CDR1 MNHNS, CDR2 SASEGT. The CDR3 has 13 residues. Trimming at V came to 6 bases and at J to 5 bases, leaving 6 bases not matched to a gene. CDR3 amino acids: CASRSDRAYGYTF. The CDR3, as DNA: TGTGCCAGCAGATCTGACAGGGCTTATGGCTACACCTTC.

This clonotype was seen at least ten times. The J gene is TRBJ2-3, the V gene TRBV4-1, with 8 bases that match TRBD2. CDR1 and CDR2 from the germline V gene are MGHRA and YSYEKL. The CDR3 extends over 16 amino acids. The V and J ends lost 4 bases and 1 base, in that order; junction bases with no gene match: 7. CDR3 protein: CASSLLPTSGTDTQYF. As DNA, the CDR3 is TGCGCCAGCAGCCTATTACCGACTAGCGGCACAGATACGCAGTATTTT.

This clonotype was observed at least ten times. The V call is TRBV20-1, the J call TRBJ1-2, with a weak D call TRBD1 (5 bases). Germline CDR1 DFQATT, CDR2 SNEGSKA (reference sequence). This CDR3 is built from 13 residues. With 6 bases removed from V and 4 bases from J, the gap between germline ends came to 15 bases. The chain's CDR3 is CSAPAGGGYGYTF. CDR3 DNA: TGCAGTGCCCCCGCCGGGGGAGGCTATGGCTACACCTTC.